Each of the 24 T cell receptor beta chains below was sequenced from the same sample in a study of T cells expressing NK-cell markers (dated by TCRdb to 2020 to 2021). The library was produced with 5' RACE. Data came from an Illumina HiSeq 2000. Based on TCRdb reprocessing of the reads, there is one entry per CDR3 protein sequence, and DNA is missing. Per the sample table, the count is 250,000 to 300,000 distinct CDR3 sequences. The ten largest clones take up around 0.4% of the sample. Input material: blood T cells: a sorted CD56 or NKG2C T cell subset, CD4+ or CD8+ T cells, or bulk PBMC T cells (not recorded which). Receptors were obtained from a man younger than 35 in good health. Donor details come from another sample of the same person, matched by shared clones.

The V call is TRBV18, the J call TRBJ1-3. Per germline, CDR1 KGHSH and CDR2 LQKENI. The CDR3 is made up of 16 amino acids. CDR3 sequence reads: CASSPSQGTSGNTIYF.

This chain's CDR3 is CASSPVGANVLTF. This sequence joins TRBV7-3 and TRBJ2-6. Looked up from germline, CDR1 is SGHTA and CDR2 is FQGTGA. There are 13 residues in the CDR3. Filled out from reference TRBV7-3 and TRBJ2-6, the complete variable domain reads GAGVSQTPSNKVTEKGKYVELRCDPISGHTALYWYRQSLGQGPEFLIYFQGTGAADDSGLPNDRFFAVRPEGSVSTLKIQRTERGDSAVYLCASSPVGANVLTFGAGSRLTVL.

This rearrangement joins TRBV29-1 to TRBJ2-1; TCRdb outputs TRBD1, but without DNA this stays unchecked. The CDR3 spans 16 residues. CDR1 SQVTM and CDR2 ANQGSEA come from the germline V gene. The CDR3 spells CSVVSGHDYSYNEQFF.

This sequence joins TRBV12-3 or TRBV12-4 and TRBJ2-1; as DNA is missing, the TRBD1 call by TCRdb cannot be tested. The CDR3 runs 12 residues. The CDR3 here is CASRLGAHEQFF.

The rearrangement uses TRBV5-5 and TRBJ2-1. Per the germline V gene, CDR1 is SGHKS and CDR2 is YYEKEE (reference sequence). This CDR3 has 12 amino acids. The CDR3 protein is CASSLQWDEQFF.

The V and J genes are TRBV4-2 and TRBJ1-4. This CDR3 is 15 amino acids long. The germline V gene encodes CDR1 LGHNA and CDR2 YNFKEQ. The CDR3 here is CASSQEGGPNEKLFF.

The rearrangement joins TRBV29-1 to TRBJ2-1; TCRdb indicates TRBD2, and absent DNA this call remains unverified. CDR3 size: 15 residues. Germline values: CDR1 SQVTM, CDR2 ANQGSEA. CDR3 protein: CSVGRPAGVMNEQFF.

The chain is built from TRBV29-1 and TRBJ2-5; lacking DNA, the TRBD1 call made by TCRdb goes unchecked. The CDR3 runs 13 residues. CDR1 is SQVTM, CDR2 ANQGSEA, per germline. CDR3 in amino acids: CSVGGRHVETQYF.

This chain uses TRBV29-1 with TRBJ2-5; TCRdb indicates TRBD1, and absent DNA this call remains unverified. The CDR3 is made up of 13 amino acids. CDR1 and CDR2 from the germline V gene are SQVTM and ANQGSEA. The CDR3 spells CSVAGRATETQYF. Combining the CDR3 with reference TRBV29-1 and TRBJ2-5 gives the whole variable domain SAVISQKPSRDICQRGTSLTIQCQVDSQVTMMFWYRQQPGQSLTLIATANQGSEATYESGFVIDKFPISRPNLTFSTLTVSNMSPEDSSIYLCSVAGRATETQYFGPGTRLLVL.

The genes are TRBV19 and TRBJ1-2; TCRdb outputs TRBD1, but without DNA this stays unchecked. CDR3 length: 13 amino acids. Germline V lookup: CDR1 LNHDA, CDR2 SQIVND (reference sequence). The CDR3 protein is CASSPSGGYGYTF.

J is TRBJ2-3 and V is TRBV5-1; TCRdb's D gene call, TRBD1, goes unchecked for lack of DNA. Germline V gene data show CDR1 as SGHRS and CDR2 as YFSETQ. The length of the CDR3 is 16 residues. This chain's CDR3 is CASSPHARGRTDTQYF.

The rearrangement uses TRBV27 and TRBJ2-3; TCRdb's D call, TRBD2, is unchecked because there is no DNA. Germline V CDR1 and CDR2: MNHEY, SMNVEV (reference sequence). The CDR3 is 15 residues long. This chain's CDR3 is CASSFTSGRTDTQYF.

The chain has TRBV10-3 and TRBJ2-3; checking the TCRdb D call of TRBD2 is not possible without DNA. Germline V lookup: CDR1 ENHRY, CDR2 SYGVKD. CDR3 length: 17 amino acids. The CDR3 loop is CAISEGKRERVTDTQYF.

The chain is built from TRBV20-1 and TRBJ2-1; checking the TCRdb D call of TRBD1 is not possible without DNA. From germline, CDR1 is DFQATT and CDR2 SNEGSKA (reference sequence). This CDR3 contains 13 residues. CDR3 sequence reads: CSARTLGQGPEFF.

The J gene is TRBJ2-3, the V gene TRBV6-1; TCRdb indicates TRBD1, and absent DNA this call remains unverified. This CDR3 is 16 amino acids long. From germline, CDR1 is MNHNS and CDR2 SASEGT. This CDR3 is CASSEPARPQGVAQYF.

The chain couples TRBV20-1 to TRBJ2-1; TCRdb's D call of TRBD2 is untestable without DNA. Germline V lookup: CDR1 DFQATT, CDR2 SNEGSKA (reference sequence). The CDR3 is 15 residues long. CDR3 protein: CSAYLLAGVGNEQFF.

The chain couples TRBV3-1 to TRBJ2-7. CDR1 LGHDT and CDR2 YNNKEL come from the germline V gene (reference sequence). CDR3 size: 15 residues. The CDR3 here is CASSQGNTGAYEQYF.

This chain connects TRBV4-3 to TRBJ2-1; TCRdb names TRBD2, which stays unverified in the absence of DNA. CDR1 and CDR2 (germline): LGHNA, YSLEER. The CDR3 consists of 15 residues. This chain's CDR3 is CASIQDWRVSVEQFF.

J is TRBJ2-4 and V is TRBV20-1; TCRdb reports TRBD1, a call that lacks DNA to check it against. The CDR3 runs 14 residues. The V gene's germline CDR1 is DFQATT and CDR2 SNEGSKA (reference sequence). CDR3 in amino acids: CSAARQGEGDIQYF.

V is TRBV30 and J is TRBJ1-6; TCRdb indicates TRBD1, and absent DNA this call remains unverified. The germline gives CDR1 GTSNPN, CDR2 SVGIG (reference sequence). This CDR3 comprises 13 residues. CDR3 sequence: CAWSGGAASPLHF.

CDR3 protein: CASSLIGGGETQYF. The V and J genes are TRBV3-1 and TRBJ2-5; TCRdb selects TRBD2, and the lack of DNA leaves this call unchecked. The CDR3 is made up of 14 amino acids. Germline CDR1 LGHDT, CDR2 YNNKEL (reference sequence).

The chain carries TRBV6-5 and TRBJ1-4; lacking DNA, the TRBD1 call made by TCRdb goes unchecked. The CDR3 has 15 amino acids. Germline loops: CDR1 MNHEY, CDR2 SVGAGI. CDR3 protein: CASSYGGRVGEKLFF.

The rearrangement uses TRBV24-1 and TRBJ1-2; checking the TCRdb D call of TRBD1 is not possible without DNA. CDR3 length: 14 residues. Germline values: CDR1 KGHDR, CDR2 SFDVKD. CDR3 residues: CATSDFRDGYGYTF.

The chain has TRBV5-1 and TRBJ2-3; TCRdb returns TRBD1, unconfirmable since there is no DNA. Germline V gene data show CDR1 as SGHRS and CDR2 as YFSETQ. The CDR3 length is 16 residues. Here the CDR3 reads CASSLGRATYTDTQYF.